Below are 15 T cell receptor beta chains sequenced from a single sample in a study of blood T cell repertoires in COVID-19 (dated by TCRdb to the early 2020s). Library preparation employed the immunoSEQ multiplex PCR assay. TCRdb took over this immuneACCESS table, retaining in-frame rearrangements with V and J assigned. Such tables are incomplete; in checked studies, under half of the missing clones stem from an unresolved V gene, and the remainder is unexplained. This sample lists over 250,000 clones; roughly four fifths were detected once. The ten largest clones capture around 10% of the sample. Sequences were obtained from peripheral blood. All receptors come from a woman aged 50 to 60 who had recovered from COVID-19.

This chain uses TRBV10-3 with TRBJ2-1, with TRBD2 identical over 12 bases. Germline values: CDR1 ENHRY, CDR2 SYGVKD. The CDR3 is 17 residues long. Germline trimming cut 2 bases from V and 0 bases from J; bases unmatched to any gene: 2. The CDR3 region has the DNA TGTGCCATCAGTGAGATGACTAGCGGGAGCTCCTACAATGAGCAGTTCTTC. This encodes CAISEMTSGSSYNEQFF.

The gene calls are TRBV27 and TRBJ1-6; possible D gene TRBD1, 6 bases. V lost 6 bases to trimming and J lost 6 bases, with 18 bases between them. The CDR3 runs to 16 residues. Germline V CDR1 and CDR2: MNHEY, SMNVEV (reference sequence). The CDR3: CASRIQGTRGNSPLHF. The CDR3, as DNA: TGTGCCAGCAGAATTCAGGGGACACGGGGTAATTCACCCCTCCACTTT.

The V call is TRBV19, the J call TRBJ1-2, with D possibly matching TRBD1 (5 bases). CDR1 is LNHDA, CDR2 SQIVND, per germline (reference sequence). Trimming took 1 base from V and 6 from J, leaving 9 bases between them. The CDR3 consists of 13 residues. As DNA, the CDR3 is TGTGCCAGTAGTATAGTCGGAGGGGATGGCTACACCTTC. Translation: CASSIVGGDGYTF.

The chain is built from TRBV25-1 and TRBJ1-5; 11 nucleotides agree with TRBD1. The CDR3 is 17 amino acids. Per the germline V gene, CDR1 is MGHDK and CDR2 is SYGVNS. The ends lost 7 bases at V and 2 bases at J; junction bases unmatched: 10. The CDR3 DNA sequence: TGTGCCAGCACCTTAGGACAGGGGGCGCAGGGCAATCAGCCCCAGCATTTT. As protein: CASTLGQGAQGNQPQHF.

The J gene is TRBJ1-6, the V gene TRBV18, with 7 bases matching TRBD1. Germline-derived CDR1 and CDR2 are KGHSH and LQKENI. There are 14 residues in the CDR3. J lost 8 bases, V lost 4 bases, and 5 bases had no gene match. The CDR3 DNA sequence: TGTGCCAGCTCACTGACAGGGTCTCATTCACCCCTCCACTTT. It is translated as CASSLTGSHSPLHF.

V usage is TRBV5-1 and J usage is TRBJ2-1; 15 bases line up with TRBD2. The CDR3 contains 15 residues. With 4 bases clipped from V and 7 bases from J, the junction kept 3 bases outside the gene matches. The germline V gene has CDR1 SGHRS and CDR2 YFSETQ. The CDR3 region has the DNA TGCGCCAGCAGCCCGGGACTAGCGGGGGGTAATGAGCAGTTCTTC. It encodes CASSPGLAGGNEQFF.

The chain joins TRBV4-3 to TRBJ2-2; TRBD2 is a possible D gene (6 bases). The CDR3 consists of 17 residues. In germline, CDR1 is LGHNA, CDR2 YSLEER. V was cut by 4 bases and J by 0 bases, with 15 bases left in between. CDR3 protein: CASSRPRGGTNTGELFF. CDR3 nucleotide sequence: TGCGCCAGCAGCCGCCCCCGTGGCGGGACGAACACCGGGGAGCTGTTTTTT.

The CDR3, as DNA: TGTGCCAGTAGTATGCCCCAGACTGCAAGTAATGAAAAACTGTTTTTT. This encodes CASSMPQTASNEKLFF. This chain joins TRBV19 and TRBJ1-4, with unresolved D. Germline loops: CDR1 LNHDA, CDR2 SQIVND (reference sequence). The CDR3 has 16 residues. Between the trimmed V and J ends, which lost 3 bases and 4 bases, there was a span of 15 bases.

V is TRBV6-6 and J is TRBJ1-2; D is undetermined. V lost 5 bases to trimming and J lost 14 bases, with 15 bases between them. The CDR3 spans 11 residues. Looked up from germline, CDR1 is MNHNY and CDR2 is SVGAGI (reference sequence). The CDR3 region has the DNA TGTGCCAGCAGTACAGACCGAGAAAGAACCTTC. It is translated as CASSTDRERTF.

This CDR3 reads CASSSPTLQGRGGYTF. CDR3 DNA sequence: TGTGCCAGCAGTTCGCCGACCCTACAGGGAAGGGGTGGCTACACCTTC. The V call is TRBV27, the J call TRBJ1-2; a weak D match, TRBD1 (6 bases). Germline assignment: CDR1 MNHEY and CDR2 SMNVEV (reference sequence). V lost 4 bases, J lost 7 bases, and 22 bases lay in between. The CDR3 sequence is 16 residues long.

Only one count was recorded for this clone. The chain links TRBV6-2 or TRBV6-3 to TRBJ2-4; D is undetermined. V was trimmed by 4 bases and J by 0 bases, leaving 13 bases between them. The CDR3 covers 16 residues. In germline, CDR1 is MNHEY, CDR2 SVGEGT. The CDR3 coding sequence is TGTGCCAGCAGTTCGGTCATCAACCTAGCCAAAAACATTCAGTACTTC. This sequence encodes CASSSVINLAKNIQYF.

The sample holds a few counts of this clone. The chain has TRBV5-1 and TRBJ1-6, with no clear D. This CDR3 comprises 15 residues. The germline CDR1 and CDR2 sequences are SGHRS and YFSETQ. Trimming took 4 bases from V and 8 from J, leaving 16 bases between them. The CDR3 DNA follows: TGCGCCAGCAGCCCCCTAAGGAGCGTCGATTCACCCCTCCACTTT. Amino acid sequence: CASSPLRSVDSPLHF. The full variable domain, in which reference TRBV5-1 and TRBJ1-6 provide the parts outside the CDR3, is KAGVTQTPRYLIKTRGQQVTLSCSPISGHRSVSWYQQTPGQGLQFLFEYFSETQRNKGNFPGRFSGRQFSNSRSEMNVSTLELGDSALYLCASSPLRSVDSPLHFGNGTRLTVT.

This chain uses TRBV6-2 or TRBV6-3 with TRBJ1-6; D may be TRBD1 (5 bases). Trimming removed 2 bases from V and 6 bases from J, with 14 bases in between. This CDR3 region has 16 residues. Per the germline V gene, CDR1 is MNHEY and CDR2 is SVGEGT. The CDR3 region has the DNA TGTGCCAGCAGTTACCGGATTTCTAGGGGTAATTCACCCCTCCACTTT. Its protein is CASSYRISRGNSPLHF.

The rearrangement uses TRBV14 and TRBJ2-7; a weak D match, TRBD1 (5 bases). The CDR3 extends over 14 amino acids. Germline values: CDR1 SGHDN, CDR2 FVKESK. Trimming left V 5 bases short and J 8 bases short, with 19 bases between. CDR3 nucleotide sequence: TGTGCCAGCAGCTCCAGGGTCCTCCCTGTAAAGCAGTACTTC. Translated, it gives CASSSRVLPVKQYF.

The chain has TRBV11-2 and TRBJ2-1; 13 bases are shared with TRBD2. Germline CDR1 SGHAT, CDR2 FQNNGV. CDR3 length: 15 residues. Trimming cost V 4 bases and J 9 bases; bases outside gene matches: 6. CDR3 DNA sequence: TGTGCCAGCAGCTGGACTAGCGGGAGTCGTGGTGAGCAGTTCTTC. Amino acids: CASSWTSGSRGEQFF.